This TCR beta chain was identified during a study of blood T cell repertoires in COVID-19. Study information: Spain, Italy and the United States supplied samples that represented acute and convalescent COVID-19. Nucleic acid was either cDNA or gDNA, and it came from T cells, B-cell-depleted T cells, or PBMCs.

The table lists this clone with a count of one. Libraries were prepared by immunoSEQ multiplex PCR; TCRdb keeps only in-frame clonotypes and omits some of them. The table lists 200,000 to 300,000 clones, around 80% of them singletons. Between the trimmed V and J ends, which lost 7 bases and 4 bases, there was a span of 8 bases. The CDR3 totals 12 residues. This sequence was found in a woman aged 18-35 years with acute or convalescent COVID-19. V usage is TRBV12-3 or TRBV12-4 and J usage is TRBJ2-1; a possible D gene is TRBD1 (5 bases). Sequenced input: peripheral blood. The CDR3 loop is CASTDRYNEQFF. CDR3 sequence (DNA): TGTGCCAGCACCGACAGATACAATGAGCAGTTCTTC.